This T cell receptor beta chain was retrieved from a study of graft-versus-host responses after intestinal transplantation. For the study at large: Transplant types were multivisceral, liver-intestinal, or isolated intestinal. Whole-study findings and limits: Recipient marrow harbored GvH clones, some of which surfaced first in ileum or blood.

Sequencing used immunoSEQ multiplex PCR; TCRdb keeps in-frame clones, though not all of them. The data contain tens of thousands of clones, approximately 84% of them singletons. In the case of this clone: What it binds is not known.

Germline CDR1 reads LGHNA; CDR2 reads YNFKEQ. This CDR3 contains 14 residues. The ends lost 5 bases at V and 5 bases at J; junction bases unmatched: 4. Sequenced material: unstimulated CD4+ T cells sorted from spleen or lymph node cells, taken before transplant. The receptor comes from a human donor who was the organ donor for an intestinal transplant. The gene calls are TRBV4-2 and TRBJ2-4, with 9 bases aligning to TRBD2. The CDR3: CASSSLAGENIQYF. The CDR3 region has the DNA TGTGCCAGCAGCTCCTTAGCGGGAGAAAACATTCAGTACTTC.